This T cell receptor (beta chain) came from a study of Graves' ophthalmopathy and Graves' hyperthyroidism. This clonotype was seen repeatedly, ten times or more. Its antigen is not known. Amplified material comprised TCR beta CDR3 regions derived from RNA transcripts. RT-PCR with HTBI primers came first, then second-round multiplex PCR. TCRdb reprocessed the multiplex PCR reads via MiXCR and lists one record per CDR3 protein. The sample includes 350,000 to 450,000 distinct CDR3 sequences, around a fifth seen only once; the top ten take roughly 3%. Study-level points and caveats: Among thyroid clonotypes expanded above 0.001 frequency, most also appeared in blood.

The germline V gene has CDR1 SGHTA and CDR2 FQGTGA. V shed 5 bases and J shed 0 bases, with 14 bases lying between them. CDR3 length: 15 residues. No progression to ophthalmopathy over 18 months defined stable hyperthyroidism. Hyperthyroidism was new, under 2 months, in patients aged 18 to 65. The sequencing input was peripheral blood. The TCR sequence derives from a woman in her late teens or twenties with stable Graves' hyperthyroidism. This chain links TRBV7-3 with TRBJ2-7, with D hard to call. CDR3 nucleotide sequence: TGTGCCAGCAGCCCCGTTTCTGGGAACTCCTACGAGCAGTACTTC. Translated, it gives CASSPVSGNSYEQYF.